A selection of T cell receptor beta chains follows, all from one sample in a study of cytomegalovirus exposure and HLA in healthy donors. The repertoire was sequenced with immunoSEQ multiplex PCR; TCRdb's copy has only in-frame clones and lacks some. The repertoire consists of more than 65,000 clones, with around three quarters occurring once and the leading ten covering 2.5% to 3.5%. Material: PBMCs. All receptors come from a man between 35 and 55 years old in good health and CMV-seronegative. Both conserved end residues are part of each CDR3. The order of the fields is clone size, V gene, J gene, D gene, CDR3 DNA, CDR3 protein. D genes are given only for firm matches. Part of the rows lack a size; the others show once, few, many or a class for expanded clones.

abundance: NA
v_gene: TRBV7-3
j_gene: TRBJ1-2
d_gene: NA
CDR3nt: TGTGCCAGCAGCTTAACGTCGGGTAACTATGGCTACACCTTC
CDR3aa: CASSLTSGNYGYTF

abundance: once
v_gene: TRBV7-2
j_gene: TRBJ1-5
d_gene: NA
CDR3nt: TGTGCCAGCAGCCCCCACCACACCGATCAGCCCCAGCATTTT
CDR3aa: CASSPHHTDQPQHF

abundance: once
v_gene: TRBV2
j_gene: TRBJ1-5
d_gene: NA
CDR3nt: TGTGCCAGCATGAGGGATGGGGATCAGCCCCAGCATTTT
CDR3aa: CASMRDGDQPQHF

abundance: few
v_gene: TRBV23-1
j_gene: TRBJ2-5
d_gene: NA
CDR3nt: TGCGCCAGCAGTCAATCGGTTTTTACGGTGCGCCAAGAGACCCAGTACTTC
CDR3aa: CASSQSVFTVRQETQYF

abundance: few
v_gene: TRBV2
j_gene: TRBJ1-5
d_gene: NA
CDR3nt: TGTGCCAGCAGTGTTTCGGCAGGGCCCCAGCCCCAGCATTTT
CDR3aa: CASSVSAGPQPQHF

abundance: few
v_gene: TRBV5-1
j_gene: TRBJ1-1
d_gene: TRBD1
CDR3nt: TGCGCCAGCAGCAGGACAGGGTGCGGAGCTTTCTTT
CDR3aa: CASSRTGCGAFF

abundance: NA
v_gene: TRBV6-4
j_gene: TRBJ2-3
d_gene: TRBD1
CDR3nt: TGTGCCAGCAGTGACTCGAGGGGGCAGACAGATACGCAGTATTTT
CDR3aa: CASSDSRGQTDTQYF

abundance: NA
v_gene: TRBV19
j_gene: TRBJ2-1
d_gene: NA
CDR3nt: TGTGCCAGTAACAAGGGGGTTTCCTACAATGAGCAGTTCTTC
CDR3aa: CASNKGVSYNEQFF

abundance: NA
v_gene: TRBV5-1
j_gene: TRBJ2-5
d_gene: TRBD2
CDR3nt: TGCGCCAGCAGCTTGGCGCGGGGGGAGACCCAGTACTTC
CDR3aa: CASSLARGETQYF

abundance: NA
v_gene: TRBV4-3
j_gene: TRBJ2-7
d_gene: TRBD2
CDR3nt: TGCGCCAGCAGCCAAGATCTAGGCGGGGGGGCCTACGAGCAGTACTTC
CDR3aa: CASSQDLGGGAYEQYF

abundance: NA
v_gene: TRBV6-5
j_gene: TRBJ1-6
d_gene: NA
CDR3nt: TGTGCCAGAAAGAGCGAAAATTCACCCCTCCACTTT
CDR3aa: CARKSENSPLHF

abundance: NA
v_gene: TRBV5-1
j_gene: TRBJ2-7
d_gene: TRBD2
CDR3nt: TGCGCCAGCAGCTGGACTAGCGGGCCTTACGAGCAGTACTTC
CDR3aa: CASSWTSGPYEQYF

abundance: few
v_gene: TRBV10-3
j_gene: TRBJ1-6
d_gene: NA
CDR3nt: TGTGCCATCAGTTTACAGGGCGGCGGTTCACCCCTCCACTTT
CDR3aa: CAISLQGGGSPLHF

abundance: NA
v_gene: TRBV19
j_gene: TRBJ2-5
d_gene: TRBD2
CDR3nt: TGTGCCAGTAGTATCGGGCTAGCGGGGGTGTCAGGGGAGACCCAGTACTTC
CDR3aa: CASSIGLAGVSGETQYF

abundance: NA
v_gene: TRBV19
j_gene: TRBJ1-1
d_gene: NA
CDR3nt: TGTGCCAGTAAGGCCGAGGCCCGGGTCCCCTGGAGAAACACTGAAGCTTTCTTT
CDR3aa: CASKAEARVPWRNTEAFF

abundance: NA
v_gene: TRBV5-1
j_gene: TRBJ1-2
d_gene: NA
CDR3nt: TGCGCCAGCACCCTCGGGGGGACACCTTATGGCTACACCTTC
CDR3aa: CASTLGGTPYGYTF

abundance: NA
v_gene: TRBV29-1
j_gene: TRBJ1-2
d_gene: NA
CDR3nt: TGCAGCGTTTGGACAAGAGTTAAAAAAAACTATGGCTACACCTTC
CDR3aa: CSVWTRVKKNYGYTF

abundance: NA
v_gene: TRBV9
j_gene: TRBJ2-5
d_gene: NA
CDR3nt: TGTGCCAGCAGCGTGGCCGTGGGGGCGTTCGAGACCCAGTACTTC
CDR3aa: CASSVAVGAFETQYF

abundance: NA
v_gene: TRBV5-1
j_gene: TRBJ1-1
d_gene: NA
CDR3nt: TGCGCCAGCAGCTTGGGTTTTGGACAGCGAGGGGGGAACACTGAAGCTTTCTTT
CDR3aa: CASSLGFGQRGGNTEAFF

abundance: NA
v_gene: TRBV5-8
j_gene: TRBJ1-5
d_gene: NA
CDR3nt: TGTGCCAGCAGCTTTTGGGGGGGAGGGACCGGTCAGCCCCAGCATTTT
CDR3aa: CASSFWGGGTGQPQHF

abundance: NA
v_gene: TRBV29-1
j_gene: TRBJ1-5
d_gene: NA
CDR3nt: TGCAGCGTTGGACAGAATAGCAATCAGCCCCAGCATTTT
CDR3aa: CSVGQNSNQPQHF

abundance: NA
v_gene: TRBV4-1
j_gene: TRBJ2-7
d_gene: NA
CDR3nt: TGCGCCAGCAGCCAAGGACAGGAACGCCTGCAGTACTTC
CDR3aa: CASSQGQERLQYF

abundance: NA
v_gene: TRBV6-5
j_gene: TRBJ2-6
d_gene: NA
CDR3nt: TGTGCCAGCAGTCTCACCGCGTCCGGGGCCAACGTCCTGACTTTC
CDR3aa: CASSLTASGANVLTF

abundance: NA
v_gene: TRBV9
j_gene: TRBJ2-5
d_gene: NA
CDR3nt: TGTGCCAGCAGCGTAGATCCGCAGCAAGAGACCCAGTACTTC
CDR3aa: CASSVDPQQETQYF

abundance: NA
v_gene: TRBV6-6
j_gene: TRBJ2-1
d_gene: TRBD2
CDR3nt: TGTGCCAGCATCCCTAGCGGGGAATATGAGCAGTTCTTC
CDR3aa: CASIPSGEYEQFF

abundance: NA
v_gene: TRBV10-3
j_gene: TRBJ2-7
d_gene: TRBD1
CDR3nt: TGTGCCATCAGTGAGCGAGGGACAGGGGGATGCGAGCAGTACTTC
CDR3aa: CAISERGTGGCEQYF

abundance: once
v_gene: TRBV9
j_gene: TRBJ1-2
d_gene: TRBD1
CDR3nt: TGTGCCAGCAGCGTAGCGGGGACAGGGGATAACTATGGCTACACCTTC
CDR3aa: CASSVAGTGDNYGYTF

abundance: NA
v_gene: TRBV7-8
j_gene: TRBJ1-1
d_gene: TRBD1
CDR3nt: TGTGCCAGCAGCTTAGCATTCTCCGGGACAGGGCCTGAAGCTTTCTTT
CDR3aa: CASSLAFSGTGPEAFF

abundance: once
v_gene: TRBV5-1
j_gene: TRBJ1-1
d_gene: TRBD1
CDR3nt: TGCGCCAGCAGCCCCGTCCGGGACAGCCTGAACACTGAAGCTCTCTTT
CDR3aa: CASSPVRDSLNTEALF

abundance: NA
v_gene: TRBV5-1
j_gene: TRBJ2-1
d_gene: NA
CDR3nt: TGCGCCAGCCGGCAAGGGGGGGCCAGCAATGAGCAGTTCTTC
CDR3aa: CASRQGGASNEQFF

abundance: NA
v_gene: TRBV6-5
j_gene: TRBJ2-1
d_gene: TRBD2
CDR3nt: TGTGCCAGCAGTTACTCAGGACTAGCGGAAGACAATGAGCAGTTCTTC
CDR3aa: CASSYSGLAEDNEQFF

abundance: NA
v_gene: TRBV11-2
j_gene: TRBJ2-7
d_gene: NA
CDR3nt: TGTGCCAGCAGCTTTCTCTCAGGGCGAGGTTCCGACGAGCAGTACTTC
CDR3aa: CASSFLSGRGSDEQYF

abundance: NA
v_gene: TRBV30
j_gene: TRBJ1-1
d_gene: NA
CDR3nt: TGTGCCCAGGACAGTAGACCGAACACTGAAGCTTTCTTT
CDR3aa: CAQDSRPNTEAFF